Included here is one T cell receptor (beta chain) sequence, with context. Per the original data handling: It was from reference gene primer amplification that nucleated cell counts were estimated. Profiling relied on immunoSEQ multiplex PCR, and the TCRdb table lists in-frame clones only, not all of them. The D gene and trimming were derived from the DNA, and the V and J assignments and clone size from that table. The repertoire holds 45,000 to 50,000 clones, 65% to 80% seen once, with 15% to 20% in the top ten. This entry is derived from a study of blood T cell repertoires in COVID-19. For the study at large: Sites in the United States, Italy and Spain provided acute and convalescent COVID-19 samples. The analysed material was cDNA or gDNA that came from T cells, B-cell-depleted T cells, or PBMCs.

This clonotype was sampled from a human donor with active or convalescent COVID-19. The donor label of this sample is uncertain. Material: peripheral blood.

The CDR3 DNA reads as TGTGCCAGCAGCTTACAGGGCATTGAGCAGTTCTTC. It is translated as CASSLQGIEQFF. The genes are TRBV5-5 and TRBJ2-1, with a possible D match to TRBD1 (6 bases). The CDR3 is made up of 12 amino acids. V was cut by 2 bases and J by 9 bases, with 9 bases left in between. CDR1 is SGHKS, CDR2 YYEKEE, per germline (reference sequence).